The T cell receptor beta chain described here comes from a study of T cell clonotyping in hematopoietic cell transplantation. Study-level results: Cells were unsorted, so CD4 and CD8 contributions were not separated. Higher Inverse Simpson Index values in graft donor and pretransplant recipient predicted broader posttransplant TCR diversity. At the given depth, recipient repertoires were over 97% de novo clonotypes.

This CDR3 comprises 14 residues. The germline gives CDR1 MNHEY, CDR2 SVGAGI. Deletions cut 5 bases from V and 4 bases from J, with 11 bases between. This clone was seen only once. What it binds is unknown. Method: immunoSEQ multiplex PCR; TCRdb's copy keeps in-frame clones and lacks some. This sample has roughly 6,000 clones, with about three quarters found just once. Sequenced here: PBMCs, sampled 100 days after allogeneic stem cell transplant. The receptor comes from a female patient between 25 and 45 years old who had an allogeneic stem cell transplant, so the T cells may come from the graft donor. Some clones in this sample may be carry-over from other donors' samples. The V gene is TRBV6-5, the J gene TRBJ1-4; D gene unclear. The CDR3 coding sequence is TGTGCCAGCAGTCCGGGGTGGGGTAATGAAAAACTGTTTTTT. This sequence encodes CASSPGWGNEKLFF.